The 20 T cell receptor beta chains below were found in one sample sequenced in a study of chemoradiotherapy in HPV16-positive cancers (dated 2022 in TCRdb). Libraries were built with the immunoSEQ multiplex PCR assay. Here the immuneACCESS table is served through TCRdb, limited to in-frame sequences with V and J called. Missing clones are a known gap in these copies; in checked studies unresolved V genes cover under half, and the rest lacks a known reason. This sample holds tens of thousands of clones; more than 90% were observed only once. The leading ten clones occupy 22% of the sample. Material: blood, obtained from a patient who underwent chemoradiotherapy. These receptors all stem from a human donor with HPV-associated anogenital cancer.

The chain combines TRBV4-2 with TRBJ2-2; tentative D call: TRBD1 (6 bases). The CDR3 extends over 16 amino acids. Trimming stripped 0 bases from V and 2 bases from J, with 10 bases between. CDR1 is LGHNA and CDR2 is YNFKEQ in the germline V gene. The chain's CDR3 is CASSQESQGNTGELFF. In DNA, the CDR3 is TGTGCCAGCAGCCAAGAGTCACAGGGTAACACCGGGGAGCTGTTTTTT.

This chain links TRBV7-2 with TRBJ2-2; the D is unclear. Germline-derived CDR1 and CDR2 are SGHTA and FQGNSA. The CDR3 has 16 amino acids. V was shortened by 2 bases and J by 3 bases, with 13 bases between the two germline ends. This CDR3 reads CASSLTDVRDTGELFF. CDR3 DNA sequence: TGTGCCAGCAGCTTAACAGACGTTAGGGACACCGGGGAGCTGTTTTTT.

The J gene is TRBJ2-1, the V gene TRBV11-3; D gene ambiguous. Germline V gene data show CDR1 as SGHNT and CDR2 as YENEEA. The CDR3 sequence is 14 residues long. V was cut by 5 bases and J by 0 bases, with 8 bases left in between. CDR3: CASSPRGSYNEQFF. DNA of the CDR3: TGTGCCAGCAGCCCCCGCGGCTCCTACAATGAGCAGTTCTTC. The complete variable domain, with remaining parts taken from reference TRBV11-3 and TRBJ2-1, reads EAGVVQSPRYKIIEKKQPVAFWCNPISGHNTLYWYLQNLGQGPELLIRYENEEAVDDSQLPKDRFSAERLKGVDSTLKIQPAELGDSAVYLCASSPRGSYNEQFFGPGTRLTVL.

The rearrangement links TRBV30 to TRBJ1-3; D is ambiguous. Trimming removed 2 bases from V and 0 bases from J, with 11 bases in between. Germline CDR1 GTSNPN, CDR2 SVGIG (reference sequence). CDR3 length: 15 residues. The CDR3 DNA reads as TGTGCCTGGAGTACAAGTGTCTCCTCTGGAAACACCATATATTTT. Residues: CAWSTSVSSGNTIYF.

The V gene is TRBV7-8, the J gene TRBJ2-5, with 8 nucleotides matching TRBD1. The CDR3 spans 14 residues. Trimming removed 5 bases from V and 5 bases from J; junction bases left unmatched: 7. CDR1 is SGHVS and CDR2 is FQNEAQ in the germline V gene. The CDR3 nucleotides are TGTGCCAGCAGCACGCGACAGGGGAGCGAGACCCAGTACTTC. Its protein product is CASSTRQGSETQYF. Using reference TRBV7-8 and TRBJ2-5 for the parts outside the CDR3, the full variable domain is GAGVSQSPRYKVAKRGQDVALRCDPISGHVSLFWYQQALGQGPEFLTYFQNEAQLDKSGLPSDRFFAERPEGSVSTLKIQRTQQEDSAVYLCASSTRQGSETQYFGPGTRLLVL.

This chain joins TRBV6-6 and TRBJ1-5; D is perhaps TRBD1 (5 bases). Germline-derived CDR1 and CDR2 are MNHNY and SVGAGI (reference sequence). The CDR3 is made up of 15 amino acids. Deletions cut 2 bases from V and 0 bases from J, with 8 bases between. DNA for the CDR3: TGTGCCAGCAGTTACACGACAGATAGCAATCAGCCCCAGCATTTT. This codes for CASSYTTDSNQPQHF.

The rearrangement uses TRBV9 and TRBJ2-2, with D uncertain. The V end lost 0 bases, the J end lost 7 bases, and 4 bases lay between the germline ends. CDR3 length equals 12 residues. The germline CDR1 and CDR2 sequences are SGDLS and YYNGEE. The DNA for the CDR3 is TGTGCCAGCAGCGTAGTAGTCGGGGAGCTGTTTTTT. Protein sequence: CASSVVVGELFF.

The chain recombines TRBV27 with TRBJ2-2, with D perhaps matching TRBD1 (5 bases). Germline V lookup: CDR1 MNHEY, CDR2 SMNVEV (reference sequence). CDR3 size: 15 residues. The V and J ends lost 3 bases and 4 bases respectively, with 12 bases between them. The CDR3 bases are TGTGCCAGCAGTTTGTGGCAGGGTGGCACCGGGGAGCTGTTTTTT. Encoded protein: CASSLWQGGTGELFF.

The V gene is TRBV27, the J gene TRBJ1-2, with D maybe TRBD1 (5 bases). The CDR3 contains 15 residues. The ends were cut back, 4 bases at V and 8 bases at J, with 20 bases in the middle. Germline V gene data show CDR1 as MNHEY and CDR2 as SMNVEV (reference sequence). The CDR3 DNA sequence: TGTGCCAGCAGTTCCACCGGCGAGGGGCGAACGGGCTACACCTTC. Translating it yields CASSSTGEGRTGYTF.

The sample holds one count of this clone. The CDR3 coding sequence is TGTGCCAGCAGCCGAACGGATGGACTAGCGCTCTACGAGCAGTACTTC. This codes for CASSRTDGLALYEQYF. The rearrangement links TRBV27 to TRBJ2-7; 9 bases are a match to TRBD2. Germline V gene data show CDR1 as MNHEY and CDR2 as SMNVEV (reference sequence). V gave up 6 bases and J gave up 3 bases; unmatched junction bases: 12. The length of the CDR3 is 16 residues.

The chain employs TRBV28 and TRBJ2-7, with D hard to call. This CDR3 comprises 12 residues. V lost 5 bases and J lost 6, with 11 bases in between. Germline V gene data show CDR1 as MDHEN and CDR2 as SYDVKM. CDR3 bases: TGTGCCAGCAGTCAGACAAAACCCGAGCAGTACTTC. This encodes CASSQTKPEQYF. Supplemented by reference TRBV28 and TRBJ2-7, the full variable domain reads DVKVTQSSRYLVKRTGEKVFLECVQDMDHENMFWYRQDPGLGLRLIYFSYDVKMKEKGDIPEGYSVSREKKERFSLILESASTNQTSMYLCASSQTKPEQYFGPGTRLTVT.

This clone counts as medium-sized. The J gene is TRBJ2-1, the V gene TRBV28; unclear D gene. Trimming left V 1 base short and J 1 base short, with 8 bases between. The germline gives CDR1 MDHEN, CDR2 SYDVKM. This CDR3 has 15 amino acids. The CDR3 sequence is CASSLFGPSYNEQFF. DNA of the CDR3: TGTGCCAGCAGTTTATTCGGGCCGTCCTACAATGAGCAGTTCTTC.

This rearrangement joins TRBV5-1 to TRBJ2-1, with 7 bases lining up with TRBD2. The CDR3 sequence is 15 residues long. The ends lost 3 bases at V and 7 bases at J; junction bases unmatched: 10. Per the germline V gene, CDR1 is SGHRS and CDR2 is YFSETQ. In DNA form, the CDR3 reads TGCGCCAGCAGCTCCAGGGTAGCGGGCAATAATGAGCAGTTCTTC. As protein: CASSSRVAGNNEQFF.

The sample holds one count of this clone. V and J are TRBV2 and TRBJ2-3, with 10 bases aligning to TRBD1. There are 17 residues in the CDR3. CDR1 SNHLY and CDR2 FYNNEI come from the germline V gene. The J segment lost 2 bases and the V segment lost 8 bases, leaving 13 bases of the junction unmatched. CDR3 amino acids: CASLIRQGAQNTDTQYF. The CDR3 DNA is TGTGCCAGCCTCATTAGACAGGGGGCACAGAACACAGATACGCAGTATTTT.

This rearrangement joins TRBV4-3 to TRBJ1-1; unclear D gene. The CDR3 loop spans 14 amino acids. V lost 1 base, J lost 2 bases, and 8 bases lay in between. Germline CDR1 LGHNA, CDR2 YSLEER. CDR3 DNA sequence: TGCGCCAGCAGCCAAGTGCAGGAAAACACTGAAGCTTTCTTT. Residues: CASSQVQENTEAFF.

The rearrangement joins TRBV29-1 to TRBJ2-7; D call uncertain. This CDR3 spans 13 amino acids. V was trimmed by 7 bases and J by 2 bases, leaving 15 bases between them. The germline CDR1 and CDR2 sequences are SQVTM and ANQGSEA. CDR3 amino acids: CSAYGDNAYEQYF. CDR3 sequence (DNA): TGCAGCGCCTATGGAGATAACGCCTACGAGCAGTACTTC.

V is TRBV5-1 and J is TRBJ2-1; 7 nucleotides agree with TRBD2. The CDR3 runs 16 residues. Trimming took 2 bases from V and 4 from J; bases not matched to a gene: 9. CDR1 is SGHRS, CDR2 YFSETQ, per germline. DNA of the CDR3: TGCGCCAGCAGCTTACAGTCACTAGCGATATACAATGAGCAGTTCTTC. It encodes CASSLQSLAIYNEQFF.

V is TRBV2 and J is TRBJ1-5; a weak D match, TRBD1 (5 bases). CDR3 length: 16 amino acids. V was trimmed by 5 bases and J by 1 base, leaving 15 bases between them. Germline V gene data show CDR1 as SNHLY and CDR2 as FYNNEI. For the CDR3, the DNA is TGTGCCAGCAGTTGGGACTCTCGGGCCAGCAATCAGCCCCAGCATTTT. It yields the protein CASSWDSRASNQPQHF.

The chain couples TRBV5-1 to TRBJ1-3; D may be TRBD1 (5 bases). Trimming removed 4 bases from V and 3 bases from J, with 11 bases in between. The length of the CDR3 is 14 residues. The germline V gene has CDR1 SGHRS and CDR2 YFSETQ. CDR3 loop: CASSSAGGGNTIYF. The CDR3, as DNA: TGCGCCAGCAGCAGTGCTGGGGGTGGAAACACCATATATTTT.

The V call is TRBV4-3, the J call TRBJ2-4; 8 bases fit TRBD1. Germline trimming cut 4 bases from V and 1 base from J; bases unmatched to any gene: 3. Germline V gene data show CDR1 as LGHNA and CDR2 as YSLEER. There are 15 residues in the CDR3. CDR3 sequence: CASSRTGTAKNIQYF. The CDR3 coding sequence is TGCGCCAGCAGCCGGACAGGGACCGCCAAAAACATTCAGTACTTC.